The clone carrying this T cell receptor beta chain was detected only once. What it binds is not known. Clones were read by immunoSEQ multiplex PCR, and TCRdb kept only the in-frame ones, dropping some. The table shows 100,000 or so clones, with 85% to 95% occurring only once. These data belong to a study of graft-versus-host responses after intestinal transplantation. Whole-study context: Tacrolimus plus steroids were given to all recipients for two to three years, preceded by anti-thymocyte globulin induction.

General observations from the study: Detection of GvH clones occurred in recipient marrow, and some had their first appearance in ileum or blood. High graft-versus-host to host-versus-graft T cell clonal ratios marked allografts of patients with graft-donor macrochimerism.

Here the sequenced sample was unstimulated CD8+ T cells sorted from spleen or lymph node cells, taken before transplant. This TCR was recovered from a human donor who was the organ donor for an intestinal transplant.

As DNA, the CDR3 is TGTGCCATCAGGGGAATGACTAGCGGGGGCACAGATACGCAGTATTTT. It specifies CAIRGMTSGGTDTQYF. This sequence joins TRBV10-3 and TRBJ2-3, with 11 positions matching TRBD2. The V segment lost 6 bases and the J segment 1 base; nucleotides outside the gene matches: 6. The CDR3 is 16 residues long. Germline CDR1 and CDR2: ENHRY and SYGVKD.